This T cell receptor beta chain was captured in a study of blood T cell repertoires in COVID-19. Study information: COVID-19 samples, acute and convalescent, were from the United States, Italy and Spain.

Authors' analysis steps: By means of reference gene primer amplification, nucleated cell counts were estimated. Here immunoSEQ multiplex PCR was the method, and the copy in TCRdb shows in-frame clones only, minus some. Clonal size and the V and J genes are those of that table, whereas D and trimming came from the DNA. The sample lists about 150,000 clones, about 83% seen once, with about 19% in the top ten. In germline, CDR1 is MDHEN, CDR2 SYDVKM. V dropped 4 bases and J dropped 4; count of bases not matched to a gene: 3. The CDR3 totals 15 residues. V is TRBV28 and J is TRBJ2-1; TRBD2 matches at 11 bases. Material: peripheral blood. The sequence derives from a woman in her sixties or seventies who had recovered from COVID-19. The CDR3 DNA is TGTGCCAGCAGTTCCGGGACTAGCGGATACAATGAGCAGTTCTTC. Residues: CASSSGTSGYNEQFF.